This TCR beta chain is from a study of response to subunit inactivated influenza vaccine. Findings of the study overall: Only a handful of new T cells, the authors suggested, are recruited with each seasonal influenza vaccination.

Via MiXCR, TCRdb re-called the RT-PCR reads, giving one row per CDR3 protein. The table records 700,000 to 800,000 distinct CDR3 sequences, less than 20% of them present only once. This clonotype has ten or more counts. Its cognate antigen is unknown. With 6 bases removed from V and 4 bases from J, the gap between germline ends came to 15 bases. The CDR3 spans 15 residues. This chain links TRBV12-3 or TRBV12-4 with TRBJ2-2; no clear D gene. This receptor was taken from a man aged 50-59 years who received an inactivated influenza vaccine. Sequences were derived from PBMCs from blood, sampled roughly 5 days after vaccination. CDR3 loop: CASSPQYSGTGELFF. The CDR3 DNA sequence: TGTGCCAGCAGCCCACAATATTCGGGCACCGGGGAGCTGTTTTTT.